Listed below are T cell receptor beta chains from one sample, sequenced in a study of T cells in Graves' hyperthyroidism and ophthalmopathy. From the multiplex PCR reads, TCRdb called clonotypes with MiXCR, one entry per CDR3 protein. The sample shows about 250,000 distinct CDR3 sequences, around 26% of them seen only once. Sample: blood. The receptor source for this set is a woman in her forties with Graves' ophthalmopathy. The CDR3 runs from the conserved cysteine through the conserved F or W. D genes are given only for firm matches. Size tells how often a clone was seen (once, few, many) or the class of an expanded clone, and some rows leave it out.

cdr3_nt: TGCGCCAGCAGCCGACCGGGACAGGCCCTTTACGAGCAGTACTTC
cdr3_aa: CASSRPGQALYEQYF
clone_size: many
v_call: TRBV5-1
d_call: TRBD1
j_call: TRBJ2-7

cdr3_nt: TGTGCCAGCAGCTACATAGGGGGACAGAACTCCTACGAGCAGTACTTC
cdr3_aa: CASSYIGGQNSYEQYF
clone_size: many
v_call: TRBV7-2
d_call: TRBD1
j_call: TRBJ2-7

cdr3_nt: TGTGCCAGCACCAAACAGGGGGCGGACGTCTGCACCTTC
cdr3_aa: CASTKQGADVCTF
clone_size: .
v_call: TRBV6-1
d_call: TRBD1
j_call: TRBJ1-2

cdr3_nt: TGTGCCAGCAGCCAAGGGGACAACTACGAGCAGTACTTC
cdr3_aa: CASSQGDNYEQYF
clone_size: many
v_call: TRBV4-2
d_call: .
j_call: TRBJ2-7

cdr3_nt: TGCAGTGCTAGCTACTCGACAGGTTACCCCTACGAGCAGTACTTC
cdr3_aa: CSASYSTGYPYEQYF
clone_size: many
v_call: TRBV20-1
d_call: .
j_call: TRBJ2-7

cdr3_nt: TGTGCCAGCAGTTCCAGGTCCCAAGAGGCCCAGTACTTC
cdr3_aa: CASSSRSQEAQYF
clone_size: many
v_call: TRBV27
d_call: .
j_call: TRBJ2-5

cdr3_nt: TGTGCCAGCAGAAAAGAGGGTCTAAACACTGAAGCTTTCTTT
cdr3_aa: CASRKEGLNTEAFF
clone_size: many
v_call: TRBV11-2
d_call: .
j_call: TRBJ1-1

cdr3_nt: TGTGCCAGCAGCCAAGGGACTAGCGGGGGCCACTACGAGCAGTACTTC
cdr3_aa: CASSQGTSGGHYEQYF
clone_size: many
v_call: TRBV3-1
d_call: TRBD2
j_call: TRBJ2-7

cdr3_nt: TGTGCCAGCAGCCAAATCTACGGGAACACTGAAGCTTTCTTT
cdr3_aa: CASSQIYGNTEAFF
clone_size: .
v_call: TRBV3-1
d_call: .
j_call: TRBJ1-1

cdr3_nt: TGTGCCAGCAGCTCTCATAGGAGGAAGCTGTTTTTT
cdr3_aa: CASSSHRRKLFF
clone_size: .
v_call: TRBV7-9
d_call: .
j_call: TRBJ2-2

cdr3_nt: TGTGCCAGCGGCAGGGACGAGCAGTACTTC
cdr3_aa: CASGRDEQYF
clone_size: many
v_call: TRBV6-1
d_call: .
j_call: TRBJ2-7

cdr3_nt: TGTGCCAGCTCACCACCCACCCCCCGGCCTCAAGAGACCCAGTACTTC
cdr3_aa: CASSPPTPRPQETQYF
clone_size: many
v_call: TRBV18
d_call: .
j_call: TRBJ2-5

cdr3_nt: TGTGCCACCTCCCCCCGCGGGGCAGACTACGAGCAGTACTTC
cdr3_aa: CATSPRGADYEQYF
clone_size: few
v_call: TRBV6-2/TRBV6-3
d_call: .
j_call: TRBJ2-7

cdr3_nt: TGTGCCAGCAGAACTCTCCGTGAGCAGTACTTC
cdr3_aa: CASRTLREQYF
clone_size: few
v_call: TRBV28
d_call: .
j_call: TRBJ2-7

cdr3_nt: TGTGCCAGCAGCGTCACGGCGATGGGGAGAGAGTGGCAGTACTTC
cdr3_aa: CASSVTAMGREWQYF
clone_size: many
v_call: TRBV7-6
d_call: .
j_call: TRBJ2-7

cdr3_nt: TGTGCCGGATTGCTGGGGGCTAACTATGGCTACACCTTC
cdr3_aa: CAGLLGANYGYTF
clone_size: many
v_call: TRBV30
d_call: .
j_call: TRBJ1-2

cdr3_nt: TGTGCCAGCAGTTTAGAAGGAGTCACCATATATTTT
cdr3_aa: CASSLEGVTIYF
clone_size: many
v_call: TRBV28
d_call: .
j_call: TRBJ1-3

cdr3_nt: TGTGCCAGCAGCTTAGCACGGGCAGGGACGGGGGCCAACGTCCTGACTTTC
cdr3_aa: CASSLARAGTGANVLTF
clone_size: many
v_call: TRBV7-6
d_call: .
j_call: TRBJ2-6

cdr3_nt: TGTGCCAGCAGCTTCATTGGGCAGGGCACGAGTGGCTACACCTTC
cdr3_aa: CASSFIGQGTSGYTF
clone_size: many
v_call: TRBV5-6
d_call: .
j_call: TRBJ1-2

cdr3_nt: TGTGCCAGCAAACCGTCCGACACTGAAGCTTTCTTT
cdr3_aa: CASKPSDTEAFF
clone_size: few
v_call: TRBV2
d_call: .
j_call: TRBJ1-1

cdr3_nt: TGCAGTGCCCCGGGCCCTGTTACGGAGACCCAGTACTTC
cdr3_aa: CSAPGPVTETQYF
clone_size: many
v_call: TRBV20-1
d_call: .
j_call: TRBJ2-5

cdr3_nt: TGTGCCAGCAGTGAAGGGGTGGGAACCTCTGGAAACACCATATATTTT
cdr3_aa: CASSEGVGTSGNTIYF
clone_size: many
v_call: TRBV25-1
d_call: .
j_call: TRBJ1-3

cdr3_nt: TGTGCCAGCAGTTACTCAGCGGGCACTGAAGCTTTCTTT
cdr3_aa: CASSYSAGTEAFF
clone_size: many
v_call: TRBV6-5
d_call: .
j_call: TRBJ1-1

cdr3_nt: TGTGCCACCAGTGAGGGAAGCGGGAGTTGGCAAGAGACCCAGTACTTC
cdr3_aa: CATSEGSGSWQETQYF
clone_size: .
v_call: TRBV24-1
d_call: TRBD2
j_call: TRBJ2-5

cdr3_nt: TGCAGTGCTGGGGACGCGAGCTCCTACGAGCAGTACTTC
cdr3_aa: CSAGDASSYEQYF
clone_size: many
v_call: TRBV20-1
d_call: .
j_call: TRBJ2-7

cdr3_nt: TGTGCCAGCAGTTACTCAGAATGGGGGATTAACACCGGGGAGCTGTTTTTT
cdr3_aa: CASSYSEWGINTGELFF
clone_size: many
v_call: TRBV6-5
d_call: .
j_call: TRBJ2-2

cdr3_nt: TGTGCCAGCAGTTCTCGGAAGAGCTCCTATAATTCACCCCTCCACTTT
cdr3_aa: CASSSRKSSYNSPLHF
clone_size: many
v_call: TRBV27
d_call: .
j_call: TRBJ1-6

cdr3_nt: TGTGCCAGCAGTGTGTTGGGGCGCTCCTATGGCTACACCTTC
cdr3_aa: CASSVLGRSYGYTF
clone_size: many
v_call: TRBV28
d_call: .
j_call: TRBJ1-2

cdr3_nt: TGTGCCAGCAGCCAAGAGGCAGGGCGGGGGGCTGAAGCTTTCTTT
cdr3_aa: CASSQEAGRGAEAFF
clone_size: many
v_call: TRBV4-2
d_call: .
j_call: TRBJ1-1

cdr3_nt: TGTGCCAGCAGTCCCCAACAGACGGGCACTGAAGCTTTCTTT
cdr3_aa: CASSPQQTGTEAFF
clone_size: many
v_call: TRBV28
d_call: .
j_call: TRBJ1-1

cdr3_nt: TGCAGTGCTAGAGTGTCTAGCGAAGCCAAAAACATTCAGTACTTC
cdr3_aa: CSARVSSEAKNIQYF
clone_size: many
v_call: TRBV20-1
d_call: .
j_call: TRBJ2-4

cdr3_nt: TGTGCCAGCAGTTCCCACACCCACTACGAGCAGTACTTC
cdr3_aa: CASSSHTHYEQYF
clone_size: many
v_call: TRBV28
d_call: .
j_call: TRBJ2-7

cdr3_nt: TGTGCCAGCAGTTCTCCGACTAGCGGGTACGAGCAGTACTTC
cdr3_aa: CASSSPTSGYEQYF
clone_size: .
v_call: TRBV6-5
d_call: TRBD2
j_call: TRBJ2-7

cdr3_nt: TGTGCCAGTAGTATTGGGTTTAGGGGACGGAGACAAAATGAAGCTTTCTTT
cdr3_aa: CASSIGFRGRRQNEAFF
clone_size: many
v_call: TRBV19
d_call: .
j_call: TRBJ1-1

cdr3_nt: TGTGCCAGCAGTACGGACGGCTTCGGGCCCCAGCATTTT
cdr3_aa: CASSTDGFGPQHF
clone_size: many
v_call: TRBV6-5
d_call: .
j_call: TRBJ1-5

cdr3_nt: TGCAGTTCCCCACCGGGACAGGCCTACGAGCAGTACTTC
cdr3_aa: CSSPPGQAYEQYF
clone_size: many
v_call: TRBV20-1
d_call: TRBD1
j_call: TRBJ2-7

cdr3_nt: TGTGCCACCAGTGGGATCAGATTAGGCACAGGGGGCAGAGATGAAACCCAGTACTTC
cdr3_aa: CATSGIRLGTGGRDETQYF
clone_size: few
v_call: TRBV24-1
d_call: TRBD1
j_call: TRBJ2-5

cdr3_nt: TGCGCCAGCAGCCAAGATAGAGGCAGGCTGAACACTGAAGCTTTCTTT
cdr3_aa: CASSQDRGRLNTEAFF
clone_size: many
v_call: TRBV4-1
d_call: .
j_call: TRBJ1-1

cdr3_nt: TGTGCCAGCAGTCAGACCAACCCGGGCAATCAGCCCCAGCATTTT
cdr3_aa: CASSQTNPGNQPQHF
clone_size: .
v_call: TRBV12-3/TRBV12-4
d_call: .
j_call: TRBJ1-5

cdr3_nt: TGTGCCAGCAGTTTATCAGGGGTCCCCACCGGGGAGCTGTTTTTT
cdr3_aa: CASSLSGVPTGELFF
clone_size: many
v_call: TRBV28
d_call: .
j_call: TRBJ2-2

cdr3_nt: TGTGCCAGTTCGGTCGGAGGGCGCTTTCCCTACGAGCAGTACTTC
cdr3_aa: CASSVGGRFPYEQYF
clone_size: many
v_call: TRBV2
d_call: .
j_call: TRBJ2-7

cdr3_nt: TGTGCCATCAGTTTGACTACCTACGAGCAGTACTTC
cdr3_aa: CAISLTTYEQYF
clone_size: .
v_call: TRBV10-3
d_call: .
j_call: TRBJ2-7

cdr3_nt: TGTGCCAGCAGTGAAGAAGGGACAGCCACTTGGGAGCAGTACTTC
cdr3_aa: CASSEEGTATWEQYF
clone_size: many
v_call: TRBV2
d_call: TRBD1
j_call: TRBJ2-7

cdr3_nt: TGTGCCAGCAGCGTGACAGGGACTGGGGCCAACGTCCTGACTTTC
cdr3_aa: CASSVTGTGANVLTF
clone_size: many
v_call: TRBV28
d_call: TRBD1
j_call: TRBJ2-6

cdr3_nt: TGTGCCACCAGTGATTTGCGGGTGGGGGAGACCCAGTACTTC
cdr3_aa: CATSDLRVGETQYF
clone_size: many
v_call: TRBV24-1
d_call: .
j_call: TRBJ2-5

cdr3_nt: TGTGCCAGCAAGGCAGGGGGCACAGATACGCAGTATTTT
cdr3_aa: CASKAGGTDTQYF
clone_size: .
v_call: TRBV6-1
d_call: .
j_call: TRBJ2-3

cdr3_nt: TGTGCCAGCAGCCCTGGGACAGGGTGGGGCGAGCAGTACTTC
cdr3_aa: CASSPGTGWGEQYF
clone_size: .
v_call: TRBV11-2
d_call: TRBD1
j_call: TRBJ2-7

cdr3_nt: TGTGCCAGCAGCTTAGCGTCAGCGAACACCGGGGAGCTGTTTTTT
cdr3_aa: CASSLASANTGELFF
clone_size: many
v_call: TRBV7-6
d_call: .
j_call: TRBJ2-2

cdr3_nt: TGTGCCACCAGTGGACGATTCGGGGGTGCAGCTTTCTTT
cdr3_aa: CATSGRFGGAAFF
clone_size: many
v_call: TRBV24-1
d_call: .
j_call: TRBJ1-1

cdr3_nt: TGTGCCACCAGTGGGGGTCCCTACGAGCAGTACTTC
cdr3_aa: CATSGGPYEQYF
clone_size: .
v_call: TRBV28
d_call: .
j_call: TRBJ2-7

cdr3_nt: TGTGCCAGTAGTCGAGGGCAGGATTACCAAGAGACCCAGTACTTC
cdr3_aa: CASSRGQDYQETQYF
clone_size: many
v_call: TRBV19
d_call: .
j_call: TRBJ2-5

cdr3_nt: TGTGCCAGCAGTGAGGGAATCGAGCAGTACTTC
cdr3_aa: CASSEGIEQYF
clone_size: many
v_call: TRBV2
d_call: .
j_call: TRBJ2-7

cdr3_nt: TGTGCCAGCCGCTCCGACTACGAGCAGTACTTC
cdr3_aa: CASRSDYEQYF
clone_size: many
v_call: TRBV12-3/TRBV12-4
d_call: .
j_call: TRBJ2-7

cdr3_nt: TGTGCCAGCTCACCAACCGACAGGGGAGAGACCCAGTACTTC
cdr3_aa: CASSPTDRGETQYF
clone_size: many
v_call: TRBV18
d_call: TRBD1
j_call: TRBJ2-5

cdr3_nt: TGTGCCAGTAGTAGCGGCCACCCAGAGACCCAGTACTTC
cdr3_aa: CASSSGHPETQYF
clone_size: .
v_call: TRBV19
d_call: .
j_call: TRBJ2-5

cdr3_nt: TGTGCCACCATCGCCGAACGGGACAGGAGACAAGAGACCCAGTACTTC
cdr3_aa: CATIAERDRRQETQYF
clone_size: .
v_call: TRBV24-1
d_call: TRBD1
j_call: TRBJ2-5

cdr3_nt: TGTGCCAGCAGCCCCACATCAGGGGGGACAGAGCAGTACTTC
cdr3_aa: CASSPTSGGTEQYF
clone_size: many
v_call: TRBV7-2
d_call: .
j_call: TRBJ2-7

cdr3_nt: TGTGCCAGCATCCGTCTAGCGGGAGGTGGAGAGACCCAGTACTTC
cdr3_aa: CASIRLAGGGETQYF
clone_size: many
v_call: TRBV2
d_call: TRBD2
j_call: TRBJ2-5

cdr3_nt: TGCGCCAGCAGCCAGCCAGGGCTCGGAAACACCATATATTTT
cdr3_aa: CASSQPGLGNTIYF
clone_size: many
v_call: TRBV4-1
d_call: .
j_call: TRBJ1-3